The T cell receptor beta chain described here comes from a study of cytomegalovirus exposure and HLA in healthy donors. Both 60 Vbeta primers and 13 Jbeta primers went into the PCR. Assay used: immunoSEQ multiplex PCR; TCRdb lists only in-frame clones, some missing. The sample shows 88,000 or so clones, approximately 60% of them seen only once. In this sample, this clone turned up a few times. Its cognate antigen is unknown. Study results and caveats: The HLA-A and HLA-B alleles of most subjects were reportedly predicted accurately from TCR beta sequences.

V dropped 7 bases and J dropped 1; count of bases not matched to a gene: 3. This CDR3 comprises 13 residues. Germline-derived CDR1 and CDR2 are SQVTM and ANQGSEA. V gene TRBV29-1 combines with J gene TRBJ2-2; 7 positions agree with TRBD1. Sample: PBMCs. This clonotype was sampled from a male donor in good health and CMV-seropositive. The CDR3 coding sequence is TGCAGCGGCAGACAGGGGAACACCGGGGAGCTGTTTTTT. This translates into CSGRQGNTGELFF.